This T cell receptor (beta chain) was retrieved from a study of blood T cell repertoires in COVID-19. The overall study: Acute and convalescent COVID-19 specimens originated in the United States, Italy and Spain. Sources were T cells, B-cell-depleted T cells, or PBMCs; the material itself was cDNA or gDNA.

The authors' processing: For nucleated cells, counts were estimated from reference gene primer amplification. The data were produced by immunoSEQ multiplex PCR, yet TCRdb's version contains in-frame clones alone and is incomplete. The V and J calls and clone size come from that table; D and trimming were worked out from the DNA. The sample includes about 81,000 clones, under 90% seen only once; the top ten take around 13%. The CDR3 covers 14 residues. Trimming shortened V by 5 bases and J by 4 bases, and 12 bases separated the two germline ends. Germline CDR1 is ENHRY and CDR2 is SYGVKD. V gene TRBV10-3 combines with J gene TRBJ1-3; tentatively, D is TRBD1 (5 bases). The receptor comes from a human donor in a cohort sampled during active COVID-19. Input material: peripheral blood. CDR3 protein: CAISNQGSGNTIYF. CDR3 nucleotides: TGTGCCATCAGTAACCAGGGCTCGGGAAACACCATATATTTT.